This is a list of T cell receptor beta chains from one sample in a study of radiation and T cells in renal cell carcinoma. Some clones are missing from TCRdb's copy, which holds only in-frame ones; the method was immunoSEQ multiplex PCR. The sample holds over 85,000 clones; 82% are singletons and the top ten take almost 6.5%. Sequences were derived from blood, sampled from a patient whose treatment included radiotherapy and nephrectomy. Receptor source: a man in his sixties with renal cell carcinoma. The conserved cysteine and the conserved F or W are not part of the CDR3 here.

TRBV5-5	TRBJ1-2	ASSLEGRGSYGYT
TRBV28	TRBJ2-3	ASNGRARGDTQY
TRBV29-1	TRBJ2-7	SVVTDSYEQY
TRBV7-8	TRBJ2-5	ASSPNGRTQETQY
TRBV5-1	TRBJ2-7	ASSLEGHRYEQY
TRBV6-1	TRBJ1-1	ASSDRALPNTEAF
TRBV4-3	TRBJ2-2	ASSPLGTSTGELF
TRBV9	TRBJ2-3	ASSVSTDTQY
TRBV13	TRBJ2-7	ASSFRGSSYEQY
TRBV7-2	TRBJ2-7	ASSLEGRLAGYEQY
TRBV6-1	TRBJ2-3	AVARESTDTQY
TRBV7-2	TRBJ1-2	ASSLLGRNYGYT
TRBV30	TRBJ1-2	AWNEPVYGYT
TRBV4-1	TRBJ2-2	ASSQPILNRGELF
TRBV5-1	TRBJ2-5	ASSYTQGRGETQY
TRBV28	TRBJ1-2	ASSSNPPLYGYT
TRBV18	TRBJ2-5	ASSRDETQY
TRBV28	TRBJ2-7	ASSLTPRRGNEQY
TRBV5-1	TRBJ2-7	ASSLTMGDVPPGYEQY
TRBV7-6	TRBJ1-1	ASSLGGPDTEAF
TRBV5-6	TRBJ2-5	ASSLEVPGQGETQY
TRBV6-6	TRBJ2-7	ASSYGVSGALHEQY
TRBV28	TRBJ2-2	ASSYRVVRRPNTGELF
TRBV6-5	TRBJ2-7	ASSYGTSGLYEQY
TRBV2	TRBJ2-7	ASIADTGRAEQY
TRBV29-1	TRBJ2-5	STRDSEETQY
TRBV28	TRBJ1-5	AVHSGGQPQH
TRBV20-1	TRBJ1-1	SASLVPEAF
TRBV15	TRBJ2-3	ATSRDLSPSGGTDTQY
TRBV5-1	TRBJ2-2	ASSLVQGRGGELF
TRBV5-1	TRBJ1-4	ASSLGQGSPNEKLF
TRBV19	TRBJ2-2	ASRTSDAGGELF
TRBV25-1	TRBJ1-1	ASSEARHNTEAF
TRBV28	TRBJ1-2	ASRIGGGGYGYT
TRBV7-9	TRBJ2-7	ASSAWTGGSGEQY
TRBV7-8	TRBJ1-4	ASSSIPFMDSNEKLF
TRBV15	TRBJ2-1	ATSRARLAGYNEQF
TRBV18	TRBJ2-1	ASSPGTGYNEQF
TRBV5-1	TRBJ2-3	ASSLADRFTDTQY
TRBV19	TRBJ2-3	ASSILASTSTDTQY
TRBV4-2	TRBJ1-5	ASSQDPGITQPQH
TRBV30	TRBJ1-2	AWSSDRPYGYT